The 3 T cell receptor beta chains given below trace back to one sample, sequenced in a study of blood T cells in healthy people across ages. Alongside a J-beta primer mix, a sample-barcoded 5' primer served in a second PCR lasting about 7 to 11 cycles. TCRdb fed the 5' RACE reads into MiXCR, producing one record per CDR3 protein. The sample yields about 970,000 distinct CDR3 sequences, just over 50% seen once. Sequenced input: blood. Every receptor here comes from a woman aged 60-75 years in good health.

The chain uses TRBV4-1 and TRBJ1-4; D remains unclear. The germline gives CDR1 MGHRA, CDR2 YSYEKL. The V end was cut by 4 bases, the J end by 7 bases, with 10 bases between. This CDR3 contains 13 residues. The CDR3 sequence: CASSLILLEKLFF. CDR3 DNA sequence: TGCGCCAGCAGCCTTATACTACTTGAAAAACTGTTTTTT.

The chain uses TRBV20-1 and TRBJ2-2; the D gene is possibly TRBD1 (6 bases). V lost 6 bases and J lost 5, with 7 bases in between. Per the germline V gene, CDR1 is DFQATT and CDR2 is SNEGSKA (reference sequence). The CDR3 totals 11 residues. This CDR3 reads CSAQGTGELFF. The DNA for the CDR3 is TGCAGTGCCCAGGGGACCGGGGAGCTGTTTTTT.

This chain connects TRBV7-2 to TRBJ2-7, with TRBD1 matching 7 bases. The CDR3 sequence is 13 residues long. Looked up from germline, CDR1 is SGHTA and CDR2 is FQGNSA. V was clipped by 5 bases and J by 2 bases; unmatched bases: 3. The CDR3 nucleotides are TGTGCCAGCAGCATCGGGACAGCCTACGAGCAGTACTTC. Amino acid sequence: CASSIGTAYEQYF.